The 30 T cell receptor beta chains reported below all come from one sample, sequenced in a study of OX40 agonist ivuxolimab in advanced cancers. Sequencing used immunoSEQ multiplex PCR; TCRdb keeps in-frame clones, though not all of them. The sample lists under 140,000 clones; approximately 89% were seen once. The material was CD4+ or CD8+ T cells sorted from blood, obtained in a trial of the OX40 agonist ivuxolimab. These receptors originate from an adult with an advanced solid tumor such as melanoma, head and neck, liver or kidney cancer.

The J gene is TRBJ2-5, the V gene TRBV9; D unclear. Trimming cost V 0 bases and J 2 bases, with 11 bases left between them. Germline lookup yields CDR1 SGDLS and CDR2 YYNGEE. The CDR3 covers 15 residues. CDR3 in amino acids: CASSVGVALQETQYF. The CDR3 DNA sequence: TGTGCCAGCAGCGTAGGGGTAGCTCTTCAAGAGACCCAGTACTTC.

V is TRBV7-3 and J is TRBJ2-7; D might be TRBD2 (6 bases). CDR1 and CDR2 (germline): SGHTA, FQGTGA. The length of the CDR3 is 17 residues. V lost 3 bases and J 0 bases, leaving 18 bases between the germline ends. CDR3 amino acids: CASSFKSSVSSSYEQYF. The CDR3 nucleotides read TGTGCCAGCAGCTTTAAGTCTAGCGTCTCGAGCTCCTACGAGCAGTACTTC.

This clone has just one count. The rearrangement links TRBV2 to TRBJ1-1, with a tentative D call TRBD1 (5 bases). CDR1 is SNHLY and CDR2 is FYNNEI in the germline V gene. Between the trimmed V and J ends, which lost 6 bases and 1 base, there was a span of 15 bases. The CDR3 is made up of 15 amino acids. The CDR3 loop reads CASSPSRGRNTEAFF. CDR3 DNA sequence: TGTGCCAGCAGCCCCTCTAGGGGACGGAACACTGAAGCTTTCTTT.

The CDR3 coding sequence is TGTGCCAGTAGATTAAGGCATTGGACAGTCCAAGAGACCCAGTACTTC. Translating gives CASRLRHWTVQETQYF. The chain is built from TRBV19 and TRBJ2-5; TRBD1 is a possible D gene (6 bases). Germline CDR1 and CDR2: LNHDA and SQIVND (reference sequence). The V gene lost 6 bases and the J gene lost 1 base, with 18 bases spanning the gap. The CDR3 is 16 residues long.

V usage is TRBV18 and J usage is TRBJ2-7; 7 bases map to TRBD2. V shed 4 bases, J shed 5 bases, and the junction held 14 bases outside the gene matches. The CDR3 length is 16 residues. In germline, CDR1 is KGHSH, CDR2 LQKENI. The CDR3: CASSQNGGGDRDEQYF. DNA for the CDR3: TGTGCCAGCTCACAAAACGGGGGAGGGGATAGAGACGAGCAGTACTTC.

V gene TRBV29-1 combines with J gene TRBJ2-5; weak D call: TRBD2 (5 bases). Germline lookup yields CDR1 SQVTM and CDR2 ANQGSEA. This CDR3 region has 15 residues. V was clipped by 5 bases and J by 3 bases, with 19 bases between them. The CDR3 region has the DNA TGCAGCGTTATTGGACGTAGCCGGGGTAAAGAGACCCAGTACTTC. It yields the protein CSVIGRSRGKETQYF. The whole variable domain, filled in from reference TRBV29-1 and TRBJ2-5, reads SAVISQKPSRDICQRGTSLTIQCQVDSQVTMMFWYRQQPGQSLTLIATANQGSEATYESGFVIDKFPISRPNLTFSTLTVSNMSPEDSSIYLCSVIGRSRGKETQYFGPGTRLLVL.

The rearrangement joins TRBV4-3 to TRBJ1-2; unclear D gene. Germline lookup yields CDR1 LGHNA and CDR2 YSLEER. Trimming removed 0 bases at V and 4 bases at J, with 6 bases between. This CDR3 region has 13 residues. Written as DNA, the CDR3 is TGCGCCAGCAGCCAAGACCGGACCTATGGCTACACCTTC. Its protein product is CASSQDRTYGYTF.

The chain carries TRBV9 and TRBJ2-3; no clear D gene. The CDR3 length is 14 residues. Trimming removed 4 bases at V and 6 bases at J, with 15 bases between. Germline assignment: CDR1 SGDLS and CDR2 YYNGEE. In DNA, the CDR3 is TGTGCCAGCAGCTTAAGGGTGGCCCCGGATACGCAGTATTTT. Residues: CASSLRVAPDTQYF.

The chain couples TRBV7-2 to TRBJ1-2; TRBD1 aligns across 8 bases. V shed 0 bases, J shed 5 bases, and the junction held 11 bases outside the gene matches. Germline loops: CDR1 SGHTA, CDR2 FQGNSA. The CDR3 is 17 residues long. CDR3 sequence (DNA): TGTGCCAGCAGCTTAGCGCTCCTCACAGGGGGAATTTATGGCTACACCTTC. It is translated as CASSLALLTGGIYGYTF.

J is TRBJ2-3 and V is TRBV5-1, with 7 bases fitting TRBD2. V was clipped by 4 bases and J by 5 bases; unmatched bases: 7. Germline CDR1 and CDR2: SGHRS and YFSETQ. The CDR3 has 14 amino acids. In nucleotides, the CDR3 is TGCGCCAGCAGCACGAGGACTAGGCAAGATACGCAGTATTTT. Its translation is CASSTRTRQDTQYF.

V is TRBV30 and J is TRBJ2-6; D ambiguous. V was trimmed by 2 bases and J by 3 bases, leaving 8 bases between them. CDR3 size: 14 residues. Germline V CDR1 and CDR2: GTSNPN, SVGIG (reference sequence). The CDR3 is CAWSKTFGANVLTF. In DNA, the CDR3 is TGTGCCTGGAGTAAAACTTTTGGGGCCAACGTCCTGACTTTC.

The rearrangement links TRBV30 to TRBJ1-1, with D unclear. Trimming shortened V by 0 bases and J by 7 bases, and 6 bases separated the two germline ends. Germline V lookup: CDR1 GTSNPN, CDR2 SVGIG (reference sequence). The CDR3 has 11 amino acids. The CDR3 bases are TGTGCCTGGAGTGTACGAGATGAAGCTTTCTTT. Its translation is CAWSVRDEAFF.

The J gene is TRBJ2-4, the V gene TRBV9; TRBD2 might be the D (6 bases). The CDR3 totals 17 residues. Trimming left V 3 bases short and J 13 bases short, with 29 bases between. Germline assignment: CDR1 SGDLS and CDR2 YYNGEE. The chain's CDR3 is CASSETSLRAGGARQYF. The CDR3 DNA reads TGTGCCAGCAGCGAAACTAGCCTTCGGGCAGGAGGTGCCCGACAGTACTTC.

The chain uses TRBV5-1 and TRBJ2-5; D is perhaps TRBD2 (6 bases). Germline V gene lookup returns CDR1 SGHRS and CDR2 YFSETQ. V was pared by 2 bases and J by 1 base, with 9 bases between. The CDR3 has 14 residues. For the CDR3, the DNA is TGCGCCAGCAGCTTAATAGCGGTCCAAGAGACCCAGTACTTC. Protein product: CASSLIAVQETQYF.

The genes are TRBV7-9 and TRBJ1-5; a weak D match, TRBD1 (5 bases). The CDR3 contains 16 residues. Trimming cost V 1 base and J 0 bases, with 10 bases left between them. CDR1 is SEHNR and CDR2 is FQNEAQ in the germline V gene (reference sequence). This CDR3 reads CASSLGWGSSNQPQHF. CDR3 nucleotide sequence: TGTGCCAGCAGCTTAGGTTGGGGGAGTAGCAATCAGCCCCAGCATTTT. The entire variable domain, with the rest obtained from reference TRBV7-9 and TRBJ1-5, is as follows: DTGVSQNPRHKITKRGQNVTFRCDPISEHNRLYWYRQTLGQGPEFLTYFQNEAQLEKSRLLSDRFSAERPKGSFSTLEIQRTEQGDSAMYLCASSLGWGSSNQPQHFGDGTRLSIL.

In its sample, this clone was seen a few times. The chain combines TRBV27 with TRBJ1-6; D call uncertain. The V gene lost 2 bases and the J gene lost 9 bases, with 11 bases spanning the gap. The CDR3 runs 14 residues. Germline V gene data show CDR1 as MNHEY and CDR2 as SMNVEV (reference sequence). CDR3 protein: CASSLTVMGSPLHF. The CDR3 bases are TGTGCCAGCAGTTTAACGGTAATGGGTTCACCCCTCCACTTT.

CDR3 loop: CAWSQSPDTNYGYTF. The CDR3 DNA reads as TGTGCCTGGAGTCAAAGCCCCGACACTAACTATGGCTACACCTTC. The rearrangement links TRBV30 to TRBJ1-2; D unclear. Trimming removed 2 bases from V and 0 bases from J, with 13 bases in between. CDR3 length: 15 amino acids. Looked up from germline, CDR1 is GTSNPN and CDR2 is SVGIG (reference sequence).

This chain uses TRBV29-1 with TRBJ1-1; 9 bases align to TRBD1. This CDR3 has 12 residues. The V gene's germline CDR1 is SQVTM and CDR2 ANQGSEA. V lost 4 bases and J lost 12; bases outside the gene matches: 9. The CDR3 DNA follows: TGCAGCGTTGGCGGCCAGGGACAGGGTACTTTCTTT. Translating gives CSVGGQGQGTFF.

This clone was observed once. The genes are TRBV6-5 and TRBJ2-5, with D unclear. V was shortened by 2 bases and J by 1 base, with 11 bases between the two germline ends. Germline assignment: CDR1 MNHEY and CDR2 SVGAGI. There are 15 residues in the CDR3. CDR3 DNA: TGTGCCAGCAGTTACGAATTGAACAGCCAAGAGACCCAGTACTTC. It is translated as CASSYELNSQETQYF.

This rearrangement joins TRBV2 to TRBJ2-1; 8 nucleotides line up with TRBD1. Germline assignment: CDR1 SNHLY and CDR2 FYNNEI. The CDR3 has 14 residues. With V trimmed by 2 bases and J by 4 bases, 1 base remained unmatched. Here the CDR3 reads CASSEQGAYNEQFF. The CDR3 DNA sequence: TGTGCCAGCAGTGAACAGGGGGCTTACAATGAGCAGTTCTTC.

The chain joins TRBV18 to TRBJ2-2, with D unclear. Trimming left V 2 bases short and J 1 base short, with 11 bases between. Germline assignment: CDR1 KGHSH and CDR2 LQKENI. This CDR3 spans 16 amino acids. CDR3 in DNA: TGTGCCAGCTCACCAGCGGTGCATCAGAACACCGGGGAGCTGTTTTTT. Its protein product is CASSPAVHQNTGELFF.

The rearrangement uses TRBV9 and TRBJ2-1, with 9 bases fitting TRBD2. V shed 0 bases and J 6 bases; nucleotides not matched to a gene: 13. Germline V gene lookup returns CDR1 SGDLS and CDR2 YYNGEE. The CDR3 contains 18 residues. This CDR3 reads CASSVGRAGGTGGNEQFF. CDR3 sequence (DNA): TGTGCCAGCAGCGTAGGGCGAGCGGGAGGTACGGGGGGCAATGAGCAGTTCTTC.

The CDR3 nucleotides are TGTGCCAGCAGCCCGACAGGGTGGCAAGGTGGCTACACCTTC. It yields the protein CASSPTGWQGGYTF. The rearrangement joins TRBV6-4 to TRBJ1-2; 7 nucleotides align to TRBD1. Germline V lookup: CDR1 MRHNA, CDR2 SNTAGT. The CDR3 runs to 14 residues. The J segment lost 7 bases and the V segment lost 6 bases, leaving 11 bases of the junction unmatched.

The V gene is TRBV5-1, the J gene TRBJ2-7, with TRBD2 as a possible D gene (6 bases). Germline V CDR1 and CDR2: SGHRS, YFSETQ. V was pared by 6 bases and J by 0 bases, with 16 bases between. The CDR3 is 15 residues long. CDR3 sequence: CASKNGSSISYEQYF. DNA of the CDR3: TGCGCCAGCAAAAACGGGAGCTCCATCTCCTACGAGCAGTACTTC.

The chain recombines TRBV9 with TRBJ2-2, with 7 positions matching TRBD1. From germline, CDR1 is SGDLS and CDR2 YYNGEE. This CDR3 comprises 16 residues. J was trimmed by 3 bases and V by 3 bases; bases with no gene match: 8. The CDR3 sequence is CASSAPGTADTGELFF. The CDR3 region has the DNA TGTGCCAGCAGCGCCCCCGGGACAGCAGACACCGGGGAGCTGTTTTTT.

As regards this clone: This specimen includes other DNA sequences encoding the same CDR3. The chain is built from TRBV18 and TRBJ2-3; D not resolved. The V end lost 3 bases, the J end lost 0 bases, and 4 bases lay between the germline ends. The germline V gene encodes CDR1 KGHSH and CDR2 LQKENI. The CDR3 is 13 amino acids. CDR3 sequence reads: CASSPSSTDTQYF. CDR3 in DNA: TGTGCCAGCTCACCTTCTAGCACAGATACGCAGTATTTT.

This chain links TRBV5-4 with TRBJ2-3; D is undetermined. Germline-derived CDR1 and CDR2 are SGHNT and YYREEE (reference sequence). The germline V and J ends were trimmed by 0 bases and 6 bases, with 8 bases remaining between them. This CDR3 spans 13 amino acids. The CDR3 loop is CASSLESEDTQYF. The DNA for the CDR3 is TGTGCCAGCAGCTTGGAGTCCGAGGATACGCAGTATTTT.

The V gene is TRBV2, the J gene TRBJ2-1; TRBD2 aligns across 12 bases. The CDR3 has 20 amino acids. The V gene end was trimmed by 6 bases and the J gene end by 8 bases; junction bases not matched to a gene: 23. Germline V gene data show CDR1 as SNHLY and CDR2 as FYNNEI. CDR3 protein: CASRRTGLAGLKSRVHEQFF. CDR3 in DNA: TGTGCCAGCAGACGGACGGGACTAGCGGGTCTTAAATCAAGGGTCCATGAGCAGTTCTTC.

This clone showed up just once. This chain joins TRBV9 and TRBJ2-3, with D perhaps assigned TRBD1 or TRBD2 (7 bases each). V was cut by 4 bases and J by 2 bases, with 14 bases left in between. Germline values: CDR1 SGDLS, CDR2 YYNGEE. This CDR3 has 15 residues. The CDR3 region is CASSPGGQLTDTQYF. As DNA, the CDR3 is TGTGCCAGCAGCCCGGGGGGACAGCTCACAGATACGCAGTATTTT.

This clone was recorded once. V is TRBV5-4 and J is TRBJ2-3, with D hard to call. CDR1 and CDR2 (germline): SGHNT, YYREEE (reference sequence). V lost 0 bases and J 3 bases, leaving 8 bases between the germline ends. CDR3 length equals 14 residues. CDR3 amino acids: CASSLEDTTDTQYF. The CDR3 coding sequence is TGTGCCAGCAGCTTGGAAGATACTACAGATACGCAGTATTTT.